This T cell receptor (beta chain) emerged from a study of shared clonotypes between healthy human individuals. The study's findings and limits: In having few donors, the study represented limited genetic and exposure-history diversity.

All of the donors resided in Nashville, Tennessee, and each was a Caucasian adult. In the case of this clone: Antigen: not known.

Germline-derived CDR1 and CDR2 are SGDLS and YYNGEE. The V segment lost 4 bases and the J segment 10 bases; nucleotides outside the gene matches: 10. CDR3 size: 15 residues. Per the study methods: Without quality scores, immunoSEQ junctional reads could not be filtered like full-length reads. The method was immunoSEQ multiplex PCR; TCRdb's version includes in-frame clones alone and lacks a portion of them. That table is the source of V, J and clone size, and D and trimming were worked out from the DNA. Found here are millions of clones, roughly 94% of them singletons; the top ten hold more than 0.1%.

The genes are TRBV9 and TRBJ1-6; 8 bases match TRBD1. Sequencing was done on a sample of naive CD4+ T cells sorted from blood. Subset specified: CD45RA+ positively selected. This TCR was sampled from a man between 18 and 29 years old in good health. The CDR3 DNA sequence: TGTGCCAGCAGCTCCCTCGGGACAGGCGTCTCACCCCTCCACTTT. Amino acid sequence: CASSSLGTGVSPLHF.